Presented here are 32 T cell receptor beta chains from one specimen sequenced in a study of blood T cell repertoires in COVID-19. Libraries were prepared by immunoSEQ multiplex PCR; TCRdb keeps only in-frame clonotypes and omits some of them. The sample records over 350,000 clones, roughly 88% being singletons. The specimen was PBMCs or T cells enriched from blood (not recorded which). These receptors were taken from a woman aged 30 to 39 with acute COVID-19.

The chain employs TRBV5-4 and TRBJ2-3; maybe TRBD2 (6 bases). The CDR3 runs 13 residues. Looked up from germline, CDR1 is SGHNT and CDR2 is YYREEE (reference sequence). V was pared by 0 bases and J by 8 bases, with 10 bases between. The chain's CDR3 is CASSLAGRGTQYF. DNA for the CDR3: TGTGCCAGCAGCTTGGCCGGGAGAGGTACGCAGTATTTT.

The rearrangement uses TRBV20-1 and TRBJ1-3; D is unresolved. Germline V gene sequence: CDR1 DFQATT, CDR2 SNEGSKA (reference sequence). This CDR3 comprises 14 residues. Trimming took 3 bases from V and 3 from J, leaving 12 bases between them. CDR3: CSASSVNFGNTIYF. CDR3 in DNA: TGCAGTGCTAGTTCTGTAAACTTTGGAAACACCATATATTTT.

The chain employs TRBV7-9 and TRBJ1-1; D unclear. V shed 7 bases and J shed 1 base, with 10 bases lying between them. This CDR3 comprises 13 residues. In germline, CDR1 is SEHNR, CDR2 FQNEAQ (reference sequence). CDR3 nucleotides: TGTGCCAGCACTCGGGGTGGGAACACTGAAGCTTTCTTT. The encoded protein is CASTRGGNTEAFF.

This chain connects TRBV21-1 to TRBJ2-2; the table assigns TRBD2, which was not confirmed against the DNA. TRBV21-1 counts as a pseudogene. The CDR3 has 16 residues. The CDR3 sequence is CASTLGRGGNTGELFF. The CDR3 nucleotides read TGTGCCAGCACCCTTGGGCGGGGGGGAAACACCGGGGAGCTGTTTTTT.

Turning to this clone: At one end, the junction sequence differs from germline, possibly due to a read error. The chain is built from TRBV7-8 and TRBJ2-7; TRBD2 matches 11 bases. This CDR3 has 15 residues. Germline CDR1 reads SGHVS; CDR2 reads FQNEAQ. DNA of the CDR3: TGTGCCAGCAACTTAGGGACTAGCGGCCCCTACGAGCAGTACTTC. The encoded protein is CASNLGTSGPYEQYF.

V usage is TRBV14 and J usage is TRBJ1-1; possibly TRBD1 for D (5 bases). Trimming took 2 bases from V and 5 from J, leaving 9 bases between them. The length of the CDR3 is 13 residues. The V gene's germline CDR1 is SGHDN and CDR2 FVKESK. The DNA for the CDR3 is TGTGCCAGCAGCCAACAAAGGGGAACTGAAGCTTTCTTT. As protein: CASSQQRGTEAFF.

The chain's CDR3 is CASSEDFEGDYGYTF. The DNA for the CDR3 is TGTGCCAGCAGTGAAGACTTTGAGGGAGACTATGGCTACACCTTC. The V call is TRBV6-1, the J call TRBJ1-2; D not certain. Trimming stripped 1 base from V and 3 bases from J, with 12 bases between. Germline CDR1 MNHNS, CDR2 SASEGT. This CDR3 is 15 amino acids long.

The CDR3 nucleotides are TGTGCCAGCAGCTTAGAAAGCACAGGGGGCGAGGGAGCTTTCTTT. Amino acid sequence: CASSLESTGGEGAFF. This chain uses TRBV7-6 with TRBJ1-1; TRBD1 matches at 9 bases. This CDR3 has 15 residues. CDR1 and CDR2 from the germline V gene are SGHVS and FNYEAQ. After removal of 1 base from V and 10 bases from J, the junction contained 10 bases not matched to a gene.

V gene TRBV5-6 combines with J gene TRBJ2-1; 10 bases match TRBD1. Per germline, CDR1 SGHDT and CDR2 YYEEEE. J gave up 8 bases and V 2 bases, and 4 bases lay outside the gene matches. This CDR3 is 14 amino acids long. DNA for the CDR3: TGTGCCAGCAGCTTCGGGACAGGGGTTGATGAGCAGTTCTTC. Amino acids: CASSFGTGVDEQFF.

The chain carries TRBV6-2 or TRBV6-3 and TRBJ1-5; TRBD1 matches at 8 bases. The CDR3 spans 15 residues. The germline V gene encodes CDR1 MNHEY and CDR2 SVGEGT. V lost 1 base to trimming and J lost 3 bases; unmatched junction nucleotides: 2. The CDR3 is CASSYWDRNNQPQHF. Written as DNA, the CDR3 is TGTGCCAGCAGTTACTGGGACAGGAACAATCAGCCCCAGCATTTT.

J is TRBJ2-3 and V is TRBV24-1; 9 bases fit TRBD1. V trimming: 4 bases; J trimming: 6 bases; junction bases outside the gene matches: 7. The CDR3 has 15 residues. CDR1 is KGHDR, CDR2 SFDVKD, per germline. The CDR3 DNA is TGTGCCACCAGTGACGGGACAGGGATGGTGGATACGCAGTATTTT. This gives the protein CATSDGTGMVDTQYF.

The chain couples TRBV3-1 (or the pseudogene TRBV3-2) to TRBJ2-1; perhaps TRBD2 as D (6 bases). The CDR3 is made up of 18 amino acids. With 7 bases removed from V and 0 bases from J, the gap between germline ends came to 22 bases. Germline CDR1 reads LGHDT; CDR2 reads YNNKEL (reference sequence). The CDR3 protein is CASTPFRAGPSSYNEQFF. The CDR3, as DNA: TGTGCCAGCACACCATTCCGGGCGGGGCCCAGCTCCTACAATGAGCAGTTCTTC.

This rearrangement joins TRBV9 to TRBJ2-1, with D perhaps TRBD2 (6 bases). Germline V gives CDR1 SGDLS, CDR2 YYNGEE. The V end lost 0 bases, the J end lost 0 bases, and 13 bases lay between the germline ends. The CDR3 spans 17 residues. The CDR3 DNA sequence: TGTGCCAGCAGCGTAGGGAGGGGTTTAGGCTCCTACAATGAGCAGTTCTTC. Protein sequence: CASSVGRGLGSYNEQFF.

This chain joins TRBV7-8 and TRBJ1-1; 9 bases line up with TRBD1. The CDR3 runs 18 residues. V dropped 0 bases and J dropped 2; count of bases not matched to a gene: 10. From germline, CDR1 is SGHVS and CDR2 FQNEAQ. For the CDR3, the DNA is TGTGCCAGCAGCTTAGCCGGGAGACCGGGACAGGGTAACACTGAAGCTTTCTTT. This translates into CASSLAGRPGQGNTEAFF.

V gene TRBV10-3 combines with J gene TRBJ1-5, with 7 positions matching TRBD1. CDR3 length: 14 amino acids. After removal of 5 bases from V and 6 bases from J, the junction contained 7 bases not matched to a gene. Germline V gives CDR1 ENHRY, CDR2 SYGVKD. In nucleotides, the CDR3 is TGTGCCATCAGTAGACAGGGTCCGCCTCAGCCCCAGCATTTT. Translation gives CAISRQGPPQPQHF.

This clone was found once. The chain recombines TRBV21-1 with TRBJ1-2; the table names TRBD1, a call not compared with the DNA. TRBV21-1 is shown as a pseudogene. The CDR3 is made up of 19 amino acids. The CDR3 here is CASRSTFCSLGRGQYGYTF. CDR3 bases: TGTGCCAGCAGGAGCACTTTTTGTAGTCTGGGCAGGGGGCAATATGGCTACACCTTC.

The gene calls are TRBV19 and TRBJ1-5; D remains unclear. Trimming took off 0 bases at V and 6 bases at J, with 6 bases between the two ends. Germline CDR1 and CDR2: LNHDA and SQIVND (reference sequence). The CDR3 spans 13 residues. The CDR3 is CASSIDGVQPQHF. The CDR3 DNA follows: TGTGCCAGTAGTATAGACGGGGTTCAGCCCCAGCATTTT. The full variable domain, in which reference TRBV19 and TRBJ1-5 provide the parts outside the CDR3, is DGGITQSPKYLFRKEGQNVTLSCEQNLNHDAMYWYRQDPGQGLRLIYYSQIVNDFQKGDIAEGYSVSREKKESFPLTVTSAQKNPTAFYLCASSIDGVQPQHFGDGTRLSIL.

The chain has TRBV6-1 and TRBJ2-7, with 12 bases identical to TRBD1. The CDR3 length is 15 residues. Germline CDR1 is MNHNS and CDR2 is SASEGT. Losses at the gene ends were 3 bases for V and 5 bases for J; bases not matched to a gene: 5. The CDR3 DNA follows: TGTGCCAGCAGTGAGGCCGGGACAGGGGGCCACGAGCAGTACTTC. It translates to CASSEAGTGGHEQYF.

This clone was recorded once. This chain uses TRBV7-9 with TRBJ2-7, with D possibly matching TRBD1 (9 bases). Trimming pared 5 bases from V and 6 bases from J, leaving 20 bases between. In germline, CDR1 is SEHNR, CDR2 FQNEAQ (reference sequence). CDR3 length equals 15 residues. This chain's CDR3 is CASSQLDRGTSEQYF. The CDR3 DNA follows: TGTGCCAGCAGCCAACTCGACAGGGGGACTAGCGAGCAGTACTTC.

The rearrangement links TRBV24-1 to TRBJ2-7; 7 bases agree with TRBD1. This CDR3 has 14 residues. The germline gives CDR1 KGHDR, CDR2 SFDVKD. The V and J ends lost 2 bases and 5 bases, in that order; junction bases with no gene match: 5. The CDR3 bases are TGTGCCACCAGTGATTCGACAGGGCTGGACGAGCAGTACTTC. Translated: CATSDSTGLDEQYF.

This chain joins TRBV10-3 and TRBJ2-7, with D maybe TRBD1 (6 bases). V lost 10 bases to trimming and J lost 5 bases, with 12 bases between them. From germline, CDR1 is ENHRY and CDR2 SYGVKD. The CDR3 has 11 amino acids. The CDR3 coding sequence is TGTGCCACCTACCAGGGGAACGAGCAGTACTTC. Encoded protein: CATYQGNEQYF.

The chain has TRBV28 and TRBJ2-5; 9 positions agree with TRBD1. The germline V gene encodes CDR1 MDHEN and CDR2 SYDVKM. The length of the CDR3 is 14 residues. Trimming cost V 10 bases and J 3 bases; bases outside gene matches: 9. CDR3 nucleotides: TGTGCCACCGCCGGGACAGGGCGGGAAGAGACCCAGTACTTC. Protein sequence: CATAGTGREETQYF.

The rearrangement links TRBV10-3 to TRBJ1-2; TRBD1 might be the D (5 bases). Between the trimmed V and J ends, which lost 6 bases and 6 bases, there was a span of 17 bases. The CDR3 is 14 residues long. Germline CDR1 reads ENHRY; CDR2 reads SYGVKD. As DNA, the CDR3 is TGTGCCATCAGCTTCGCACAGGATATTCATGGCTACACCTTC. It translates to CAISFAQDIHGYTF.

This clone has just a few counts. V is TRBV4-3 and J is TRBJ1-4; D unresolved. Germline V lookup: CDR1 LGHNA, CDR2 YSLEER. V was shortened by 0 bases and J by 5 bases, with 10 bases between the two germline ends. This CDR3 has 15 residues. The CDR3 spells CASSQDLGLNEKLFF. The CDR3 DNA reads as TGCGCCAGCAGCCAAGATCTCGGGTTAAATGAAAAACTGTTTTTT.

The gene calls are TRBV7-9 and TRBJ2-3; TRBD2 might be the D (5 bases). The CDR3 totals 15 residues. Germline values: CDR1 SEHNR, CDR2 FQNEAQ (reference sequence). The V and J ends lost 5 bases and 3 bases respectively, with 15 bases between them. CDR3 protein: CASSLDGTGTDTQYF. In DNA form, the CDR3 reads TGTGCCAGCAGCCTCGACGGTACGGGGACAGATACGCAGTATTTT. The variable domain in full, completed from reference TRBV7-9 and TRBJ2-3, reads DTGVSQNPRHKITKRGQNVTFRCDPISEHNRLYWYRQTLGQGPEFLTYFQNEAQLEKSRLLSDRFSAERPKGSFSTLEIQRTEQGDSAMYLCASSLDGTGTDTQYFGPGTRLTVL.

The chain recombines TRBV3-1 (or the pseudogene TRBV3-2) with TRBJ1-2, with a possible D match to TRBD1 (5 bases). Trimming stripped 0 bases from V and 5 bases from J, with 25 bases between. The CDR3 is made up of 19 amino acids. In germline, CDR1 is LGHDT, CDR2 YNNKEL (reference sequence). CDR3 coding DNA: TGTGCCAGCAGCCAAGATCGCCAAAGATGGGCCAGGGTATGGTATGGCTACACCTTC. The encoded protein is CASSQDRQRWARVWYGYTF.

The gene calls are TRBV7-2 and TRBJ1-1; 10 nucleotides match TRBD1. The CDR3 runs 16 residues. V lost 6 bases and J lost 3; bases outside the gene matches: 10. Germline V lookup: CDR1 SGHTA, CDR2 FQGNSA. The CDR3 sequence is CASRPRTGGLDTEAFF. CDR3 nucleotide sequence: TGTGCCAGCAGACCGAGGACAGGGGGTCTGGACACTGAAGCTTTCTTT.

J is TRBJ2-7 and V is TRBV4-3; 9 bases align to TRBD1. From germline, CDR1 is LGHNA and CDR2 YSLEER. CDR3 length: 14 residues. The V and J ends lost 5 bases and 2 bases, in that order; junction bases with no gene match: 4. For the CDR3, the DNA is TGCGCCAGCAGCGCCCGACAGGGGGCCTACGAGCAGTACTTC. It encodes CASSARQGAYEQYF.

This chain joins TRBV7-9 and TRBJ2-7, with 9 bases matching TRBD2. V shed 5 bases, J shed 2 bases, and the junction held 13 bases outside the gene matches. CDR1 is SEHNR and CDR2 is FQNEAQ in the germline V gene (reference sequence). The CDR3 consists of 17 residues. The CDR3 DNA sequence: TGTGCCAGCAGCGCCGAGACTAGCGGAACGTCGACCTACGAGCAGTACTTC. It encodes CASSAETSGTSTYEQYF.

This clone was detected only once. J is TRBJ2-1 and V is TRBV9, with D uncertain. V was shortened by 3 bases and J by 5 bases, with 9 bases between the two germline ends. Germline values: CDR1 SGDLS, CDR2 YYNGEE. The length of the CDR3 is 13 residues. Here the CDR3 DNA reads TGTGCCAGCAGCGAACAGCCAGACAATGAGCAGTTCTTC. This codes for CASSEQPDNEQFF.

The chain links TRBV19 to TRBJ1-5; 11 nucleotides align to TRBD1. The CDR3 sequence is 12 residues long. Unmatched junction bases numbered 4, after V lost 3 bases and J lost 15 bases. Germline CDR1 reads LNHDA; CDR2 reads SQIVND (reference sequence). The CDR3 nucleotides are TGTGCCAGTAGTATGGGACAGGGGGGCTGGCATTTT. Its protein product is CASSMGQGGWHF.

The rearrangement joins TRBV2 to TRBJ1-4; 12 bases map to TRBD1. The CDR3 has 16 residues. Germline V gene data show CDR1 as SNHLY and CDR2 as FYNNEI. V trimming: 10 bases; J trimming: 4 bases; junction bases outside the gene matches: 10. The CDR3 nucleotides read TGTGCCATTTCCGGGACAGGGGGCCTCAATAATGAAAAACTGTTTTTT. It specifies CAISGTGGLNNEKLFF. Full variable domain (remainder filled in from reference TRBV2 and TRBJ1-4): EPEVTQTPSHQVTQMGQEVILRCVPISNHLYFYWYRQILGQKVEFLVSFYNNEISEKSEIFDDQFSVERPDGSNFTLKIRSTKLEDSAMYFCAISGTGGLNNEKLFFGSGTQLSVL.